The 25 T cell receptor beta chains presented below share a single source sample, sequenced in a study of identical twins. TCRdb used MiXCR to reprocess the 5' RACE reads, holding one entry per CDR3 protein. The table shows 600,000 to 850,000 distinct CDR3 sequences, with 15% to 20% occurring only once. These sequences were also reported in another study, on T cells expressing NK-cell markers.

The sample was PBMCs. These receptors originate from a woman in her late teens or twenties in good health.

The chain joins TRBV7-9 to TRBJ2-7; D might be TRBD1 (5 bases). The CDR3 extends over 17 amino acids. Trimming pared 4 bases from V and 3 bases from J, leaving 22 bases between. Germline lookup yields CDR1 SEHNR and CDR2 FQNEAQ (reference sequence). In DNA, the CDR3 is TGTGCCAGCAGCTGGACCCAGGGCAGGCCCATAAACTACGAGCAGTACTTC. Amino acids: CASSWTQGRPINYEQYF.

This chain joins TRBV6-1 and TRBJ2-6; D is unresolved. Germline V gene data show CDR1 as MNHNS and CDR2 as SASEGT. This CDR3 comprises 13 residues. The germline V and J ends were trimmed by 7 bases and 1 base, with 5 bases remaining between them. CDR3 residues: CASKRSGANVLTF. In nucleotides, the CDR3 is TGTGCCAGCAAGAGGTCTGGGGCCAACGTCCTGACTTTC.

In its sample, this clonotype was seen a few times. The V and J genes are TRBV12-3 or TRBV12-4 and TRBJ1-6; D ambiguous. This CDR3 spans 14 amino acids. V was pared by 3 bases and J by 9 bases, with 12 bases between. The CDR3 here is CASSFKAERSPLHF. CDR3 DNA: TGTGCCAGCAGTTTTAAGGCGGAGCGTTCACCCCTCCACTTT.

V and J are TRBV20-1 and TRBJ2-3, with a possible D match to TRBD1 (5 bases). The CDR3 has 11 amino acids. Germline loops: CDR1 DFQATT, CDR2 SNEGSKA (reference sequence). V was pared by 5 bases and J by 7 bases, with 10 bases between. The CDR3 nucleotides read TGCAGTGCTTCAGGGTTAAATACGCAGTATTTT. Protein product: CSASGLNTQYF.

There are many counts of this clonotype. V and J are TRBV20-1 and TRBJ2-1; D uncertain. V lost 6 bases and J lost 4, with 7 bases in between. Germline values: CDR1 DFQATT, CDR2 SNEGSKA (reference sequence). CDR3 length equals 11 residues. CDR3 in DNA: TGCAGTGCAGCCAGGTACAATGAGCAGTTCTTC. It translates to CSAARYNEQFF.

This clonotype showed up just a few times. The chain recombines TRBV20-1 with TRBJ1-6; D gene ambiguous. With 6 bases removed from V and 9 bases from J, the gap between germline ends came to 15 bases. The V gene's germline CDR1 is DFQATT and CDR2 SNEGSKA (reference sequence). The CDR3 length is 13 residues. CDR3 residues: CSARRDDFSPLHF. In DNA, the CDR3 is TGCAGTGCACGCCGGGATGATTTTTCACCCCTCCACTTT.

The chain has TRBV20-1 and TRBJ2-7; 7 bases map to TRBD1. The germline V gene encodes CDR1 DFQATT and CDR2 SNEGSKA (reference sequence). The V segment lost 5 bases and the J segment 3 bases; nucleotides outside the gene matches: 7. The CDR3 is made up of 13 amino acids. CDR3 DNA sequence: TGCAGTGCTCAACTACAGGGGAACTACGAGCAGTACTTC. Its translation is CSAQLQGNYEQYF.

This rearrangement joins TRBV7-8 to TRBJ2-7; D possibly corresponds to TRBD1 (5 bases). The CDR3 runs 14 residues. The V and J ends lost 0 bases and 5 bases respectively, with 11 bases between them. Germline values: CDR1 SGHVS, CDR2 FQNEAQ. The chain's CDR3 is CASSLASQGHEQYF. CDR3 sequence (DNA): TGTGCCAGCAGCTTAGCGTCTCAGGGCCACGAGCAGTACTTC.

This clonotype was detected only a few times. The chain recombines TRBV12-3 or TRBV12-4 with TRBJ1-3; no clear D. The CDR3 length is 15 residues. V was shortened by 7 bases and J by 0 bases, with 13 bases between the two germline ends. CDR3: CASTPSVPSGNTIYF. CDR3 DNA: TGTGCCAGCACCCCCAGCGTGCCCTCTGGAAACACCATATATTTT.

This clonotype was found a few times. For the CDR3, the DNA is TGTGCCACCAGCAGGGGGGATACTGAAGCTTTCTTT. Translating it yields CATSRGDTEAFF. V gene TRBV15 combines with J gene TRBJ1-1, with a possible D match to TRBD1 (5 bases). This CDR3 is built from 12 residues. Trimming pared 3 bases from V and 5 bases from J, leaving 7 bases between. Germline lookup yields CDR1 LNHNV and CDR2 YYDKDF (reference sequence).

This CDR3 reads CASSFGRLGLAKNIQYF. The CDR3 DNA follows: TGCGCCAGCAGCTTTGGGAGACTAGGTCTAGCCAAAAACATTCAGTACTTC. V usage is TRBV5-1 and J usage is TRBJ2-4; maybe TRBD2 (6 bases). The CDR3 contains 17 residues. V dropped 2 bases and J dropped 0 bases, with 15 bases sitting between them. The germline V gene encodes CDR1 SGHRS and CDR2 YFSETQ.

The rearrangement uses TRBV28 and TRBJ2-3; TRBD2 agrees at 7 bases. Germline V gene sequence: CDR1 MDHEN, CDR2 SYDVKM. V dropped 5 bases and J dropped 6; count of bases not matched to a gene: 5. CDR3 size: 13 residues. This CDR3 is CASSAGEVDTQYF. CDR3 DNA sequence: TGTGCCAGCAGTGCGGGGGAGGTGGATACGCAGTATTTT.

The chain is built from TRBV12-3 or TRBV12-4 and TRBJ1-5; 9 positions match TRBD1. This CDR3 contains 15 residues. The ends lost 5 bases at V and 5 bases at J; junction bases unmatched: 7. The CDR3 DNA is TGTGCCAGCAGTCCCCTCGGGACAGGGTATCAGCCCCAGCATTTT. This gives the protein CASSPLGTGYQPQHF.

This clonotype showed up just a few times. The chain recombines TRBV25-1 with TRBJ2-7; 7 positions agree with TRBD2. Losses at the gene ends were 4 bases for V and 0 bases for J; bases not matched to a gene: 6. The CDR3 length is 15 residues. Per the germline V gene, CDR1 is MGHDK and CDR2 is SYGVNS. The CDR3 here is CASSGELANSYEQYF. As DNA, the CDR3 is TGTGCCAGCAGTGGAGAACTAGCGAACTCCTACGAGCAGTACTTC.

This clonotype has just a few counts. The rearrangement joins TRBV20-1 to TRBJ2-5, with 8 nucleotides matching TRBD2. The V gene's germline CDR1 is DFQATT and CDR2 SNEGSKA (reference sequence). The ends lost 5 bases at V and 7 bases at J; junction bases unmatched: 12. This CDR3 contains 14 residues. CDR3 sequence (DNA): TGCAGTGCTCCGAGCGGGGGTCAACGCGGGACCCAGTACTTC. It codes for CSAPSGGQRGTQYF.

In this sample, this clonotype turned up a few times. As DNA, the CDR3 is TGTGCCAGCAGCCAAGTTTTGGGGACTAGCGGGGACTACGAGCAGTACTTC. Translated, it gives CASSQVLGTSGDYEQYF. The chain employs TRBV7-9 and TRBJ2-7; 13 nucleotides line up with TRBD2. Germline CDR1 SEHNR, CDR2 FQNEAQ (reference sequence). Trimming took 5 bases from V and 3 from J; bases not matched to a gene: 10. The CDR3 spans 17 residues.

This clonotype was detected ten times or more. The chain has TRBV7-2 and TRBJ2-1; tentative D call: TRBD2 (5 bases). Germline CDR1 SGHTA, CDR2 FQGNSA. CDR3 length: 14 residues. V lost 5 bases, J lost 7 bases, and 15 bases lay in between. In DNA form, the CDR3 reads TGTGCCAGCAGCCTCAACTCTAGGACTAATGAGCAGTTCTTC. Protein sequence: CASSLNSRTNEQFF.

This clonotype was found a few times. The chain has TRBV14 and TRBJ2-7; a possible D gene is TRBD1 (6 bases). The CDR3 contains 14 residues. Between the trimmed V and J ends, which lost 0 bases and 3 bases, there was a span of 9 bases. In germline, CDR1 is SGHDN, CDR2 FVKESK. CDR3 residues: CASSQEAGDYEQYF. CDR3 nucleotides: TGTGCCAGCAGCCAAGAGGCAGGGGACTACGAGCAGTACTTC.

The rearrangement uses TRBV6-1 and TRBJ2-2; a possible D gene is TRBD2 (6 bases). The CDR3 has 14 amino acids. Germline V gene data show CDR1 as MNHNS and CDR2 as SASEGT. Trimming left V 6 bases short and J 5 bases short, with 13 bases between. CDR3 DNA sequence: TGTGCCAGCAGAGAACCGGGACTGACCGGGGAGCTGTTTTTT. It codes for CASREPGLTGELFF.

This clonotype occurred a few times. V gene TRBV10-3 combines with J gene TRBJ2-1, with 7 bases matching TRBD1. The CDR3 covers 11 residues. J lost 15 bases, V lost 6 bases, and 8 bases had no gene match. The germline CDR1 and CDR2 sequences are ENHRY and SYGVKD. The CDR3 coding sequence is TGTGCCATCAGGAAAACAGGGGTTTGGTTCTTC. Translated, it gives CAIRKTGVWFF.

The gene calls are TRBV6-1 and TRBJ2-5; 8 bases align to TRBD2. J lost 2 bases, V lost 6 bases, and 8 bases had no gene match. The CDR3 is made up of 15 amino acids. Germline loops: CDR1 MNHNS, CDR2 SASEGT. The CDR3 spells CASSWDGRGQETQYF. The CDR3 DNA reads TGTGCCAGCAGCTGGGACGGGAGGGGTCAAGAGACCCAGTACTTC.

There are many counts of this clonotype. This chain joins TRBV7-9 and TRBJ2-2, with TRBD2 as a possible D gene (6 bases). Germline-derived CDR1 and CDR2 are SEHNR and FQNEAQ (reference sequence). The CDR3 extends over 16 amino acids. V lost 2 bases, J lost 1 base, and 11 bases lay in between. CDR3 in amino acids: CASSLLGGVNTGELFF. For the CDR3, the DNA is TGTGCCAGCAGCTTACTGGGGGGAGTGAACACCGGGGAGCTGTTTTTT.

This clonotype was detected many times. The chain couples TRBV7-9 to TRBJ2-4; TRBD1 matches 7 bases. Trimming took 1 base from V and 10 from J; bases not matched to a gene: 1. The CDR3 is made up of 12 amino acids. Germline values: CDR1 SEHNR, CDR2 FQNEAQ (reference sequence). The CDR3 spells CASSLGQGIQYF. The CDR3 bases are TGTGCCAGCAGCTTAGGACAGGGAATTCAGTACTTC.

V gene TRBV20-1 combines with J gene TRBJ2-7; weak D call: TRBD1 (6 bases). The CDR3 totals 12 residues. V gave up 2 bases and J gave up 5 bases, with 10 bases separating them. CDR1 is DFQATT and CDR2 is SNEGSKA in the germline V gene (reference sequence). The CDR3 nucleotides read TGCAGTGCTAGACAGGGGTCTGACGAGCAGTACTTC. This codes for CSARQGSDEQYF.

This clonotype showed up many times. This chain uses TRBV7-2 with TRBJ1-1, with D possibly matching TRBD1 (5 bases). The CDR3 consists of 16 residues. The V and J ends lost 3 bases and 1 base respectively, with 15 bases between them. Germline loops: CDR1 SGHTA, CDR2 FQGNSA. CDR3 sequence reads: CASSLFPGDRNTEAFF. The CDR3 coding sequence is TGTGCCAGCAGCTTGTTTCCTGGTGACAGGAACACTGAAGCTTTCTTT.